The 29 T cell receptor beta chains in this list originate from one sample, sequenced in a study of blood T cell repertoires in COVID-19. Sequencing used immunoSEQ multiplex PCR; TCRdb keeps in-frame clones, though not all of them. The top ten clones hold about 13% of a sample with 20,000 to 25,000 clones, less than 85% of them seen once. Sample: peripheral blood. The receptors were sampled from a man in his fifties or sixties with active COVID-19.

The chain uses TRBV20-1 and TRBJ2-7; tentative D call: TRBD1 (6 bases). This CDR3 spans 14 amino acids. Per germline, CDR1 DFQATT and CDR2 SNEGSKA (reference sequence). Trimming shortened V by 3 bases and J by 6 bases, and 18 bases separated the two germline ends. CDR3 sequence (DNA): TGCAGTGCTAGTCTCTCAACAGGGCTGGCCGAGCAGTACTTC. Its translation is CSASLSTGLAEQYF.

This clone was seen only a few times. The chain couples TRBV2 to TRBJ2-7; 7 nucleotides align to TRBD1. CDR1 is SNHLY, CDR2 FYNNEI, per germline. V dropped 6 bases and J dropped 1; count of bases not matched to a gene: 6. The CDR3 covers 14 residues. In DNA form, the CDR3 reads TGTGCCAGCAGACTGGGACAGCTATCCTACGAGCAGTACTTC. As protein: CASRLGQLSYEQYF.

The chain employs TRBV19 and TRBJ2-6; unclear D gene. This CDR3 has 13 amino acids. Germline-derived CDR1 and CDR2 are LNHDA and SQIVND (reference sequence). Trimming left V 8 bases short and J 4 bases short, with 9 bases between. The CDR3 reads CASRQAGANVLTF. The DNA for the CDR3 is TGTGCCAGTCGCCAAGCCGGGGCCAACGTCCTGACTTTC.

This chain links TRBV2 with TRBJ1-6, with TRBD1 as a possible D gene (6 bases). The CDR3 spans 15 residues. The germline V and J ends were trimmed by 6 bases and 9 bases, with 18 bases remaining between them. Germline CDR1 SNHLY, CDR2 FYNNEI. The CDR3 DNA sequence: TGTGCCAGCAGGGAACAGGGTTTCGGTATTTCACCCCTCCACTTT. It encodes CASREQGFGISPLHF.

This clone was seen once. The chain links TRBV18 to TRBJ1-5; D is perhaps TRBD1 (5 bases). The germline V and J ends were trimmed by 5 bases and 8 bases, with 16 bases remaining between them. In germline, CDR1 is KGHSH, CDR2 LQKENI. This CDR3 comprises 14 residues. The CDR3 is CASSSRQSTEPQHF. In DNA form, the CDR3 reads TGTGCCAGCTCATCTCGACAGTCGACGGAGCCCCAGCATTTT.

In DNA form, the CDR3 reads TGTGCCAGCAGTCTGAGCCATGCCGAGACCCAGTACTTC. It codes for CASSLSHAETQYF. This chain joins TRBV12-3 or TRBV12-4 and TRBJ2-5, with D unresolved. V lost 5 bases and J lost 5, with 12 bases in between. CDR3 length: 13 amino acids.

The genes are TRBV28 and TRBJ1-2, with 7 bases identical to TRBD1. The CDR3 covers 13 residues. V gave up 6 bases and J gave up 3 bases; unmatched junction bases: 4. The germline V gene has CDR1 MDHEN and CDR2 SYDVKM. CDR3 in DNA: TGTGCCAGCAGGAAAACAGGGGACTATGGCTACACCTTC. It encodes CASRKTGDYGYTF.

The rearrangement links TRBV12-3 or TRBV12-4 to TRBJ2-1; no definite D call. Trimming left V 3 bases short and J 9 bases short, with 6 bases between. This CDR3 contains 11 residues. The CDR3 loop reads CASSFNSEQFF. The CDR3 bases are TGTGCCAGCAGTTTCAACAGTGAGCAGTTCTTC.

In its sample, this clone was seen a few times. V gene TRBV28 combines with J gene TRBJ2-5, with D perhaps TRBD1 (6 bases). Germline CDR1 and CDR2: MDHEN and SYDVKM. Trimming left V 6 bases short and J 0 bases short, with 14 bases between. This CDR3 contains 15 residues. The DNA of the CDR3 is TGTGCCAGCAGCTACGTACAGGGTTACCAAGAGACCCAGTACTTC. Translation gives CASSYVQGYQETQYF.

Regarding this clone: An end of the junction does not agree with germline; a read error may underlie this. The chain is built from TRBV2 and TRBJ2-1; D not certain. The CDR3 covers 13 residues. Looked up from germline, CDR1 is SNHLY and CDR2 is FYNNEI. The CDR3 reads CASREVSYNEQFF. CDR3 in DNA: TGTGCCAGCAGGGAAGTCAGCTACAATGAGCAGTTCTTC.

This clone is categorized as medium-sized. The chain recombines TRBV5-1 with TRBJ1-5; D unclear. The CDR3 is 14 amino acids. Germline CDR1 reads SGHRS; CDR2 reads YFSETQ. V dropped 2 bases and J dropped 3 bases, with 9 bases sitting between them. This CDR3 is CASSFGGFNQPQHF. Written as DNA, the CDR3 is TGCGCCAGCAGCTTTGGAGGGTTCAATCAGCCCCAGCATTTT.

The chain combines TRBV5-1 with TRBJ2-2; 14 bases map to TRBD2. Looked up from germline, CDR1 is SGHRS and CDR2 is YFSETQ. After removal of 4 bases from V and 7 bases from J, the junction contained 9 bases not matched to a gene. The CDR3 consists of 17 residues. Here the CDR3 reads CASSVGTSGRANGELFF. In DNA, the CDR3 is TGCGCCAGCAGCGTGGGGACTAGCGGGAGAGCGAACGGGGAGCTGTTTTTT.

The chain recombines TRBV30 with TRBJ2-1; 8 nucleotides match TRBD2. Germline V gene lookup returns CDR1 GTSNPN and CDR2 SVGIG (reference sequence). This CDR3 region has 21 residues. V lost 1 base, J lost 7 bases, and 27 bases stayed unmatched. The DNA of the CDR3 is TGTGCCTGGAGTGACAGGCCTAGGACTAGCCAAAAGGGGACTACATTGAATGAGCAGTTCTTC. It encodes CAWSDRPRTSQKGTTLNEQFF.

This clone was seen once. V gene TRBV18 combines with J gene TRBJ1-4; 7 positions match TRBD1. With V trimmed by 3 bases and J by 7 bases, 2 bases remained unmatched. The CDR3 length is 13 residues. From germline, CDR1 is KGHSH and CDR2 LQKENI. CDR3 sequence reads: CASSPRTGEKLFF. CDR3 DNA: TGTGCCAGCTCACCGCGGACAGGTGAAAAACTGTTTTTT. The full variable domain, completed using reference TRBV18 and TRBJ1-4, is NAGVMQNPRHLVRRRGQEARLRCSPMKGHSHVYWYRQLPEEGLKFMVYLQKENIIDESGMPKERFSAEFPKEGPSILRIQQVVRGDSAAYFCASSPRTGEKLFFGSGTQLSVL.

V usage is TRBV9 and J usage is TRBJ2-5, with D maybe TRBD1 (6 bases). The CDR3 has 16 residues. Trimming took 4 bases from V and 5 from J, leaving 21 bases between them. Germline V CDR1 and CDR2: SGDLS, YYNGEE. CDR3 loop: CASSLKDSRPRETQYF. CDR3 in DNA: TGTGCCAGCAGCCTAAAGGACAGCCGACCCCGGGAGACCCAGTACTTC.

The rearrangement joins TRBV9 to TRBJ1-1; a weak D match, TRBD1 (6 bases). CDR1 is SGDLS and CDR2 is YYNGEE in the germline V gene. This CDR3 comprises 14 residues. The V end lost 4 bases, the J end lost 0 bases, and 10 bases lay between the germline ends. The CDR3 loop is CASSPRTVNTEAFF. The CDR3 coding sequence is TGTGCCAGCAGCCCGCGGACAGTGAACACTGAAGCTTTCTTT.

In its sample, this clone was seen a few times. The chain carries TRBV5-1 and TRBJ2-7; 7 positions match TRBD2. J lost 3 bases, V lost 0 bases, and 6 bases had no gene match. This CDR3 has 15 residues. Looked up from germline, CDR1 is SGHRS and CDR2 is YFSETQ. CDR3 region: CASSLASGDYYEQYF. The CDR3 DNA follows: TGCGCCAGCAGCTTGGCCTCTGGGGACTACTACGAGCAGTACTTC.

This sequence joins TRBV11-2 and TRBJ1-2; D gene uncertain. The CDR3 has 15 amino acids. The germline CDR1 and CDR2 sequences are SGHAT and FQNNGV. The germline V and J ends were trimmed by 6 bases and 2 bases, with 16 bases remaining between them. The CDR3 bases are TGTGCCAGCAGTGATACCCCGGGGTCGAACTATGGCTACACCTTC. Protein sequence: CASSDTPGSNYGYTF.

The V gene is TRBV5-1, the J gene TRBJ2-1, with 7 bases identical to TRBD1. The CDR3 is made up of 14 amino acids. Trimming took 4 bases from V and 7 from J; bases not matched to a gene: 8. Germline V lookup: CDR1 SGHRS, CDR2 YFSETQ. Here the CDR3 reads CASSPQTGSNEQFF. For the CDR3, the DNA is TGCGCCAGCAGCCCCCAGACAGGGTCAAATGAGCAGTTCTTC.

V gene TRBV10-2 combines with J gene TRBJ2-5; 12 bases align to TRBD2. V shed 8 bases and J 2 bases; nucleotides not matched to a gene: 15. Germline-derived CDR1 and CDR2 are WSHSY and SAAADI. The CDR3 has 18 residues. The CDR3 DNA is TGCGCCAGCCGGGGGACCATCTCTAGCGGGAGGGGTCAAGAGACCCAGTACTTC. Its protein product is CASRGTISSGRGQETQYF.

V and J are TRBV2 and TRBJ1-1; 8 nucleotides agree with TRBD1. There are 15 residues in the CDR3. V trimming: 7 bases; J trimming: 4 bases; junction bases outside the gene matches: 11. Per germline, CDR1 SNHLY and CDR2 FYNNEI. CDR3 in amino acids: CASTSQGAGSTEAFF. The DNA of the CDR3 is TGTGCCAGCACGAGTCAGGGGGCTGGGAGCACTGAAGCTTTCTTT.

This rearrangement joins TRBV5-1 to TRBJ2-1; weak D call: TRBD2 (5 bases). V was cut by 4 bases and J by 4 bases, with 15 bases left in between. This CDR3 has 15 residues. The germline V gene encodes CDR1 SGHRS and CDR2 YFSETQ. Written as DNA, the CDR3 is TGCGCCAGCAGCCAGCTCGGAGGATTATACAATGAGCAGTTCTTC. Its protein product is CASSQLGGLYNEQFF.

The chain is built from TRBV5-1 and TRBJ2-1; 7 bases fit TRBD2. Germline loops: CDR1 SGHRS, CDR2 YFSETQ. This CDR3 contains 14 residues. Trimming at V came to 7 bases and at J to 0 bases, leaving 4 bases not matched to a gene. CDR3 DNA: TGCGCCAGCGGGACTACGAGCTCCTACAATGAGCAGTTCTTC. Residues: CASGTTSSYNEQFF.

The gene calls are TRBV30 and TRBJ2-1; 11 nucleotides align to TRBD2. The CDR3 totals 16 residues. After removal of 3 bases from V and 1 base from J, the junction contained 5 bases not matched to a gene. The germline V gene has CDR1 GTSNPN and CDR2 SVGIG (reference sequence). In DNA, the CDR3 is TGTGCCTGGAGCCTAGCGGGAGGAATTTCCTACAATGAGCAGTTCTTC. Translation: CAWSLAGGISYNEQFF.

This clone was seen a handful of times. This rearrangement joins TRBV5-6 to TRBJ2-7; D remains ambiguous. This CDR3 has 12 residues. Trimming pared 0 bases from V and 1 base from J, leaving 2 bases between. Germline V gene lookup returns CDR1 SGHDT and CDR2 YYEEEE. The CDR3 here is CASSLASYEQYF. The CDR3 DNA follows: TGTGCCAGCAGCTTGGCTTCCTACGAGCAGTACTTC.

This clone was recorded once. V and J are TRBV7-2 and TRBJ2-1, with TRBD2 matching 13 bases. The germline gives CDR1 SGHTA, CDR2 FQGNSA. This CDR3 region has 17 residues. The trim removed 5 bases at V and 7 bases at J, leaving 11 bases unmatched. In nucleotides, the CDR3 is TGTGCCAGCAGCCCCCCCGCGGGGACTAGCGGGATGAATGAGCAGTTCTTC. This sequence encodes CASSPPAGTSGMNEQFF. Full variable domain (missing parts from reference TRBV7-2 and TRBJ2-1): GAGVSQSPSNKVTEKGKDVELRCDPISGHTALYWYRQSLGQGLEFLIYFQGNSAPDKSGLPSDRFSAERTGGSVSTLTIQRTQQEDSAVYLCASSPPAGTSGMNEQFFGPGTRLTVL.

The J gene is TRBJ2-2, the V gene TRBV11-2, with a tentative D call TRBD2 (5 bases). CDR3 length equals 14 residues. The germline V and J ends were trimmed by 0 bases and 4 bases, with 6 bases remaining between them. The V gene's germline CDR1 is SGHAT and CDR2 FQNNGV. The CDR3 loop is CASSLDAGTGELFF. The CDR3 region has the DNA TGTGCCAGCAGCTTAGACGCGGGCACCGGGGAGCTGTTTTTT.

V is TRBV20-1 and J is TRBJ2-3; 7 nucleotides match TRBD2. After removal of 3 bases from V and 6 bases from J, the junction contained 18 bases not matched to a gene. This CDR3 has 17 residues. Per the germline V gene, CDR1 is DFQATT and CDR2 is SNEGSKA (reference sequence). This CDR3 reads CSASRAERLAREDTQYF. For the CDR3, the DNA is TGCAGTGCTAGTCGTGCCGAGCGACTAGCCCGCGAGGATACGCAGTATTTT.

The gene calls are TRBV12-3 or TRBV12-4 and TRBJ2-1; D is unclear. V lost 9 bases to trimming and J lost 7 bases, with 13 bases between them. CDR3 length equals 12 residues. This chain's CDR3 is CASSPTPNEQFF. DNA of the CDR3: TGTGCCAGTTCACCAACTCCAAATGAGCAGTTCTTC.